These 28 T cell receptor beta chains originate from one sample sequenced in a study of PD-1 blockade in classical Hodgkin lymphoma. Time point described: cycle 4 day 1 (C4D1), after less than 7 weeks of nivolumab. Each patient experienced a relapse that followed autologous stem cell transplantation, and brentuximab vedotin exposure varied. Sequencing used immunoSEQ multiplex PCR; TCRdb keeps in-frame clones, though not all of them. In the table there are tens of thousands of clones, approximately 78% of which are singletons. Sequencing used peripheral blood mononuclear cells (PBMCs), obtained before the fourth cycle of nivolumab. The receptors were gathered from a human donor with classical Hodgkin lymphoma.

V and J are TRBV4-3 and TRBJ2-1; no firm D call. The germline CDR1 and CDR2 sequences are LGHNA and YSLEER. The V gene lost 2 bases and the J gene lost 6 bases, with 8 bases spanning the gap. This CDR3 is built from 13 residues. The CDR3 DNA is TGCGCCAGCAGCCAACAGGAAGGCAATGAGCAGTTCTTC. Translated: CASSQQEGNEQFF.

The chain uses TRBV7-3 and TRBJ2-2, with D unclear. CDR3 size: 13 residues. The germline V gene has CDR1 SGHTA and CDR2 FQGTGA. V lost 6 bases and J lost 4, with 9 bases in between. The CDR3 sequence: CASRPVGTGELFF. The CDR3 bases are TGTGCCAGCAGGCCAGTCGGCACCGGGGAGCTGTTTTTT.

CDR3 bases: TGTGCCATCAGTGAGGGAACTAACGAGCAGTACTTC. This encodes CAISEGTNEQYF. The chain recombines TRBV10-3 with TRBJ2-7, with D hard to call. The germline V and J ends were trimmed by 2 bases and 5 bases, with 7 bases remaining between them. This CDR3 is built from 12 residues. CDR1 ENHRY and CDR2 SYGVKD come from the germline V gene.

This chain connects TRBV5-4 to TRBJ2-3, with 9 positions matching TRBD2. CDR3 length: 16 amino acids. The germline V gene has CDR1 SGHNT and CDR2 YYREEE (reference sequence). J lost 2 bases, V lost 2 bases, and 6 bases had no gene match. CDR3 protein: CASSLQLAGATDTQYF. As DNA, the CDR3 is TGTGCCAGCAGCTTACAGTTAGCGGGGGCCACAGATACGCAGTATTTT.

The chain couples TRBV6-5 to TRBJ1-5; D may be TRBD1 (5 bases). CDR3 size: 15 residues. V was pared by 0 bases and J by 2 bases, with 8 bases between. Germline V gene sequence: CDR1 MNHEY, CDR2 SVGAGI. CDR3 DNA sequence: TGTGCCAGCAGTTACTCAAAGACAGGCAATCAGCCCCAGCATTTT. Its translation: CASSYSKTGNQPQHF.

V usage is TRBV7-8 and J usage is TRBJ2-3; 11 nucleotides match TRBD2. CDR1 is SGHVS, CDR2 FQNEAQ, per germline. V dropped 4 bases and J dropped 1; count of bases not matched to a gene: 7. CDR3 length: 17 residues. This chain's CDR3 is CASSSIAGGRGTDTQYF. For the CDR3, the DNA is TGTGCCAGCAGCTCCATAGCGGGGGGGCGTGGCACAGATACGCAGTATTTT.

V is TRBV19 and J is TRBJ1-5; the D gene is possibly TRBD1 (5 bases). This CDR3 contains 15 residues. CDR1 LNHDA and CDR2 SQIVND come from the germline V gene (reference sequence). V lost 0 bases and J 5 bases, leaving 11 bases between the germline ends. CDR3 coding DNA: TGTGCCAGTAGTATAGATTGGGGCGCGGATCAGCCCCAGCATTTT. Translation gives CASSIDWGADQPQHF.

CDR3 amino acids: CASSQTGGYVEAFF. CDR3 sequence (DNA): TGTGCCAGCAGCCAGACAGGGGGCTACGTTGAAGCTTTCTTT. The V gene is TRBV28, the J gene TRBJ1-1; 10 bases line up with TRBD1. V trimming: 6 bases; J trimming: 7 bases; junction bases outside the gene matches: 8. The CDR3 covers 14 residues. In germline, CDR1 is MDHEN, CDR2 SYDVKM.

The CDR3 DNA sequence: TGCGCCAGCAGCTTGGGGTCAGGGTTCTTCAATGAGCAGTTCTTC. It encodes CASSLGSGFFNEQFF. The chain uses TRBV5-1 and TRBJ2-1; a possible D gene is TRBD1 (5 bases). The V gene lost 0 bases and the J gene lost 6 bases, with 13 bases spanning the gap. The CDR3 runs to 15 residues. CDR1 SGHRS and CDR2 YFSETQ come from the germline V gene.

This sequence joins TRBV6-6 and TRBJ2-5, with a weak D call TRBD2 (6 bases). The germline CDR1 and CDR2 sequences are MNHNY and SVGAGI (reference sequence). The CDR3 is 13 amino acids. V was clipped by 4 bases and J by 4 bases, with 10 bases between them. This CDR3 reads CASSSGGIETQYF. The CDR3 DNA reads as TGTGCCAGCAGTTCCGGGGGTATAGAGACCCAGTACTTC.

The chain carries TRBV29-1 and TRBJ2-5; D not certain. Trimming shortened V by 2 bases and J by 0 bases, and 4 bases separated the two germline ends. Germline values: CDR1 SQVTM, CDR2 ANQGSEA. This CDR3 contains 12 residues. This CDR3 is CSVETNQETQYF. The CDR3 coding sequence is TGCAGCGTTGAAACAAACCAAGAGACCCAGTACTTC.

This chain joins TRBV28 and TRBJ2-3; 10 nucleotides align to TRBD2. Germline assignment: CDR1 MDHEN and CDR2 SYDVKM. Losses at the gene ends were 3 bases for V and 0 bases for J; bases not matched to a gene: 0. The CDR3 spans 15 residues. The CDR3 nucleotides read TGTGCCAGCAGTTTTAGCGGGGGGAGCACAGATACGCAGTATTTT. It specifies CASSFSGGSTDTQYF. The full variable domain, with the rest looked up from reference TRBV28 and TRBJ2-3, is DVKVTQSSRYLVKRTGEKVFLECVQDMDHENMFWYRQDPGLGLRLIYFSYDVKMKEKGDIPEGYSVSREKKERFSLILESASTNQTSMYLCASSFSGGSTDTQYFGPGTRLTVL.

The DNA of the CDR3 is TGCGCCAGCAGCTTAGCGGGGGGCGGGGTTTCTGAGCAGTTCTTC. This codes for CASSLAGGGVSEQFF. The chain has TRBV5-1 and TRBJ2-1; the match to TRBD2 covers 9 bases. The CDR3 is 15 residues long. In germline, CDR1 is SGHRS, CDR2 YFSETQ. Losses at the gene ends were 2 bases for V and 9 bases for J; bases not matched to a gene: 9.

The chain links TRBV16 to TRBJ1-2; no firm D call. The CDR3 contains 13 residues. Germline V lookup: CDR1 KGHSY, CDR2 FQNENV. Deletions cut 3 bases from V and 4 bases from J, with 9 bases between. The CDR3 DNA reads TGTGCCAGCAGCCATGCTCGGATCTATGGCTACACCTTC. Amino acids: CASSHARIYGYTF.

CDR3 residues: CASSVEAGVYEQYF. CDR3 bases: TGTGCCAGCAGCGTAGAAGCGGGGGTCTACGAGCAGTACTTC. The V and J genes are TRBV9 and TRBJ2-7; 8 bases align to TRBD2. The CDR3 extends over 14 amino acids. Trimming removed 0 bases from V and 3 bases from J; junction bases left unmatched: 2. Germline V gene data show CDR1 as SGDLS and CDR2 as YYNGEE.

This clone was observed a handful of times. The chain has TRBV29-1 and TRBJ1-1; D not resolved. Germline V gene lookup returns CDR1 SQVTM and CDR2 ANQGSEA. This CDR3 region has 10 residues. With 6 bases removed from V and 4 bases from J, the gap between germline ends came to 6 bases. CDR3 bases: TGCAGCGTGGTGGTCACTGAAGCTTTCTTT. Translation gives CSVVVTEAFF.

V is TRBV20-1 and J is TRBJ2-5, with no clear D. Germline V CDR1 and CDR2: DFQATT, SNEGSKA (reference sequence). V was cut by 2 bases and J by 5 bases, with 3 bases left in between. The CDR3 is made up of 10 amino acids. DNA of the CDR3: TGCAGTGCTAGAAGGGAGACCCAGTACTTC. Its translation: CSARRETQYF.

The V and J genes are TRBV5-1 and TRBJ1-6; 10 bases are a match to TRBD1. The V segment lost 2 bases and the J segment 10 bases; nucleotides outside the gene matches: 3. Germline V gene data show CDR1 as SGHRS and CDR2 as YFSETQ. CDR3 length: 14 amino acids. DNA for the CDR3: TGCGCCAGCAGCTTAGGACAGGGGGAATCACCCCTCCACTTT. Its translation is CASSLGQGESPLHF.

The J gene is TRBJ1-1, the V gene TRBV28, with TRBD1 identical over 11 bases. Germline lookup yields CDR1 MDHEN and CDR2 SYDVKM. The junction had 8 bases not matched to a gene; V was cut back by 7 bases and J by 4 bases. The CDR3 covers 15 residues. The DNA for the CDR3 is TGTGCCAGCACCCCAGGGGACAGGGGGAGCACTGAAGCTTTCTTT. This gives the protein CASTPGDRGSTEAFF.

The chain is built from TRBV29-1 and TRBJ2-6, with 7 positions matching TRBD1. This CDR3 contains 15 residues. Per germline, CDR1 SQVTM and CDR2 ANQGSEA. V trimming: 1 base; J trimming: 2 bases; junction bases outside the gene matches: 2. CDR3 residues: CSVEGGGPGANVLTF. In DNA form, the CDR3 reads TGCAGCGTTGAAGGAGGGGGCCCTGGGGCCAACGTCCTGACTTTC.

The gene calls are TRBV6-6 and TRBJ2-1, with D unresolved. Trimming removed 2 bases at V and 5 bases at J, with 13 bases between. The germline V gene has CDR1 MNHNY and CDR2 SVGAGI (reference sequence). This CDR3 is built from 15 residues. The CDR3 DNA is TGTGCCAGCAGTTACCCAAAGGACCGTGACAATGAGCAGTTCTTC. The encoded protein is CASSYPKDRDNEQFF.

The J gene is TRBJ2-1, the V gene TRBV9, with no clear D. CDR3 length: 16 residues. Trimming cost V 4 bases and J 7 bases, with 21 bases left between them. Germline-derived CDR1 and CDR2 are SGDLS and YYNGEE. The CDR3 reads CASSYTQLPLRNEQFF. In DNA form, the CDR3 reads TGTGCCAGCAGCTATACCCAACTACCCCTGCGAAATGAGCAGTTCTTC.

The rearrangement joins TRBV6-1 to TRBJ1-3, with D hard to call. The CDR3 contains 12 residues. The germline V and J ends were trimmed by 7 bases and 4 bases, with 8 bases remaining between them. Looked up from germline, CDR1 is MNHNS and CDR2 is SASEGT. CDR3 sequence (DNA): TGTGCCAGCAAATTAGAAGGAAACACCATATATTTT. Amino acids: CASKLEGNTIYF.

This clone occurred a few times. This chain uses TRBV5-1 with TRBJ2-5; perhaps TRBD2 as D (5 bases). V gave up 0 bases and J gave up 5 bases, with 8 bases separating them. This CDR3 contains 13 residues. Per germline, CDR1 SGHRS and CDR2 YFSETQ. For the CDR3, the DNA is TGCGCCAGCAGCTTGGCCCCGGGGGAGACCCAGTACTTC. Its protein is CASSLAPGETQYF. Together with reference TRBV5-1 and TRBJ2-5, the CDR3 gives the full variable domain: KAGVTQTPRYLIKTRGQQVTLSCSPISGHRSVSWYQQTPGQGLQFLFEYFSETQRNKGNFPGRFSGRQFSNSRSEMNVSTLELGDSALYLCASSLAPGETQYFGPGTRLLVL.

The V gene is TRBV30, the J gene TRBJ2-2; 7 bases agree with TRBD1. V trimming: 8 bases; J trimming: 3 bases; junction bases outside the gene matches: 6. Germline CDR1 is GTSNPN and CDR2 is SVGIG (reference sequence). The CDR3 covers 13 residues. CDR3 amino acids: CATGTEHTGELFF. In DNA form, the CDR3 reads TGTGCCACCGGGACAGAGCACACCGGGGAGCTGTTTTTT.

In DNA form, the CDR3 reads TGTGCCGGAAGCTGGGGGGCGAACGGCGGTGAGCAGTTCTTC. This sequence encodes CAGSWGANGGEQFF. V is TRBV10-3 and J is TRBJ2-1; TRBD1 or TRBD2 may be the D gene (6 bases each). CDR1 and CDR2 from the germline V gene are ENHRY and SYGVKD. This CDR3 is built from 14 residues. V lost 11 bases to trimming and J lost 9 bases, with 23 bases between them.

The chain has TRBV7-2 and TRBJ2-5, with 13 bases aligning to TRBD2. CDR1 SGHTA and CDR2 FQGNSA come from the germline V gene. Trimming removed 1 base from V and 2 bases from J; junction bases left unmatched: 7. There are 18 residues in the CDR3. CDR3 DNA sequence: TGTGCCAGCAGCTTAGAGAGGACTAGCGGGGGACGGCAAGAGACCCAGTACTTC. Protein: CASSLERTSGGRQETQYF.

The CDR3 DNA reads TGCGCCAGCAGCCAAGGGCCCGGAGGACTGACAACTAATGAAAAACTGTTTTTT. Residues: CASSQGPGGLTTNEKLFF. This rearrangement joins TRBV4-3 to TRBJ1-4; no definite D call. The CDR3 length is 18 residues. Germline CDR1 LGHNA, CDR2 YSLEER. Trimming shortened V by 1 base and J by 0 bases, and 15 bases separated the two germline ends.